A single T cell receptor beta chain is shown here with its context. Its antigen is currently unknown. The PCR made use of 60 Vbeta and 13 Jbeta primers. Profiling relied on immunoSEQ multiplex PCR, and the TCRdb table lists in-frame clones only, not all of them. This sample contains around 55,000 clones. The data belong to a study of cytomegalovirus exposure and HLA in healthy donors. Findings and caveats of the study: An analysis done earlier found most TCR beta V segments productive about 87% or about 30% of the time. Most CMV-associated TCR beta chains were later found to appear HLA-restricted.

The trim removed 3 bases at V and 3 bases at J, leaving 10 bases unmatched. The CDR3 is 17 residues long. Germline V gene sequence: CDR1 KGHSH, CDR2 LQKENI. This chain joins TRBV18 and TRBJ2-1; 8 bases fit TRBD1. This clonotype originated in a man aged 50-60 years in good health and CMV-seropositive. Sample: PBMCs. The CDR3 is CASSPYLTGGSYNEQFF. The DNA for the CDR3 is TGTGCCAGCTCACCTTACTTAACAGGGGGTAGCTACAATGAGCAGTTCTTC.